What follows are 16 T cell receptor beta chains derived from one specimen sequenced in a study of blood T cell repertoires in COVID-19. Data came from immunoSEQ multiplex PCR; TCRdb stores just in-frame clones and leaves some out. This sample carries some 91,000 clones, approximately 82% of them seen once, and the ten largest clones take about an eighth. What was sequenced was peripheral blood. These receptors all stem from a human donor in a cohort sampled during active COVID-19.

The chain employs TRBV4-2 and TRBJ2-7, with 7 positions matching TRBD1. This CDR3 has 14 residues. V shed 0 bases and J 7 bases; nucleotides not matched to a gene: 6. Germline V gives CDR1 LGHNA, CDR2 YNFKEQ. CDR3 in amino acids: CASSQETGAREQYF. In DNA form, the CDR3 reads TGTGCCAGCAGCCAAGAAACAGGGGCAAGGGAGCAGTACTTC.

This chain links TRBV3-1 (or the pseudogene TRBV3-2) with TRBJ1-5; no definite D call. The CDR3 spans 17 residues. Deletions cut 0 bases from V and 2 bases from J, with 14 bases between. Looked up from germline, CDR1 is LGHDT and CDR2 is YNNKEL (reference sequence). CDR3 amino acids: CASSQDLEGVGNQPQHF. In nucleotides, the CDR3 is TGTGCCAGCAGCCAAGATCTGGAGGGTGTTGGCAATCAGCCCCAGCATTTT.

This clone was counted only a few times. This rearrangement joins TRBV5-5 to TRBJ1-2; no definite D call. This CDR3 region has 15 residues. Trimming cost V 4 bases and J 3 bases, with 16 bases left between them. Germline CDR1 SGHKS, CDR2 YYEKEE (reference sequence). The CDR3 sequence is CASSAALVLDYGYTF. The DNA for the CDR3 is TGTGCCAGCAGCGCCGCGTTGGTCCTGGACTATGGCTACACCTTC.

The genes are TRBV4-3 and TRBJ1-2; D possibly corresponds to TRBD1 (6 bases). Looked up from germline, CDR1 is LGHNA and CDR2 is YSLEER. This CDR3 is 18 amino acids long. With 0 bases removed from V and 5 bases from J, the gap between germline ends came to 22 bases. DNA of the CDR3: TGCGCCAGCAGCCAAGATTCCGCGCGAAGGGGGGGTGGATATGGCTACACCTTC. Its translation: CASSQDSARRGGGYGYTF.

V and J are TRBV14 and TRBJ1-6; 9 bases are shared with TRBD1. Germline V lookup: CDR1 SGHDN, CDR2 FVKESK. Unmatched junction bases numbered 4, after V lost 1 base and J lost 9 bases. The CDR3 runs 15 residues. The CDR3 region has the DNA TGTGCCAGCAGCCAAGGGGACAGGGTTGCTTCACCCCTCCACTTT. Translating it yields CASSQGDRVASPLHF.

The rearrangement links TRBV5-4 to TRBJ2-1, with TRBD2 matching 7 bases. The V segment lost 4 bases and the J segment 8 bases; nucleotides outside the gene matches: 15. Germline V lookup: CDR1 SGHNT, CDR2 YYREEE (reference sequence). This CDR3 is built from 16 residues. The CDR3 bases are TGTGCCAGCAGCCCCGGGATGGCGGGAGCTGTAGATGAGCAGTTCTTC. This translates into CASSPGMAGAVDEQFF.

The table lists this clone with a few counts. The chain employs TRBV20-1 and TRBJ1-5, with D unresolved. V was cut by 3 bases and J by 5 bases, with 5 bases left in between. CDR1 and CDR2 from the germline V gene are DFQATT and SNEGSKA (reference sequence). This CDR3 region has 11 residues. In DNA form, the CDR3 reads TGCAGTGCTAGTCAGGATCAGCCCCAGCATTTT. Amino acids: CSASQDQPQHF.

This sequence joins TRBV5-6 and TRBJ1-1, with D unresolved. Trimming shortened V by 0 bases and J by 1 base, and 13 bases separated the two germline ends. Germline V lookup: CDR1 SGHDT, CDR2 YYEEEE. The CDR3 consists of 16 residues. The CDR3 nucleotides read TGTGCCAGCAGCTTGGTCAGAACCCAGGCGAACACTGAAGCTTTCTTT. Translation gives CASSLVRTQANTEAFF.

The V gene is TRBV5-1, the J gene TRBJ2-3; the match to TRBD1 covers 8 bases. J lost 4 bases, V lost 7 bases, and 2 bases had no gene match. This CDR3 is built from 12 residues. Germline CDR1 is SGHRS and CDR2 is YFSETQ. The CDR3 sequence: CASGQGPDTQYF. The DNA for the CDR3 is TGCGCCAGCGGACAGGGACCAGATACGCAGTATTTT.

The J gene is TRBJ1-6, the V gene TRBV2, with unresolved D. Per the germline V gene, CDR1 is SNHLY and CDR2 is FYNNEI. CDR3 length: 12 residues. V shed 2 bases and J shed 10 bases, with 6 bases lying between them. The DNA of the CDR3 is TGTGCCAGCAGTGAATGGCGGTCACCCCTCCACTTT. Its translation: CASSEWRSPLHF.

The V and J genes are TRBV9 and TRBJ2-1; 13 positions match TRBD2. The CDR3 length is 16 residues. Unmatched junction bases numbered 6, after V lost 4 bases and J lost 5 bases. CDR1 and CDR2 (germline): SGDLS, YYNGEE. In DNA form, the CDR3 reads TGTGCCAGCAGCTCCGGGGGACTAGCGGGGAACAATGAGCAGTTCTTC. It codes for CASSSGGLAGNNEQFF.

This clone was detected only once. This CDR3 reads CASIQTGNTEAFF. CDR3 in DNA: TGTGCCAGCATTCAGACAGGGAACACTGAAGCTTTCTTT. The chain employs TRBV12-3 or TRBV12-4 and TRBJ1-1; D might be TRBD1 (6 bases). The CDR3 is 13 amino acids. Trimming stripped 7 bases from V and 1 base from J, with 10 bases between.

CDR3 in amino acids: CASSGDNRSGANVLTF. CDR3 in DNA: TGTGCCAGCAGCGGGGACAACCGTTCTGGGGCCAACGTCCTGACTTTC. The V gene is TRBV2, the J gene TRBJ2-6, with D possibly TRBD1 on 6 matching bases. With 6 bases removed from V and 1 base from J, the gap between germline ends came to 13 bases. From germline, CDR1 is SNHLY and CDR2 FYNNEI. The CDR3 is 16 amino acids.

The chain employs TRBV10-3 and TRBJ1-1, with D tentatively TRBD1 (5 bases). This CDR3 contains 15 residues. Trimming cost V 3 bases and J 2 bases, with 13 bases left between them. Per the germline V gene, CDR1 is ENHRY and CDR2 is SYGVKD. The CDR3 DNA is TGTGCCATCAGTGATAGGCAGGGAGGAAACACTGAAGCTTTCTTT. Amino acids: CAISDRQGGNTEAFF.

V gene TRBV11-2 combines with J gene TRBJ2-3, with TRBD2 matching 12 bases. The CDR3 contains 15 residues. V gave up 3 bases and J gave up 3 bases; unmatched junction bases: 1. CDR1 is SGHAT, CDR2 FQNNGV, per germline. This CDR3 is CASSFGLAGTDTQYF. Here the CDR3 DNA reads TGTGCCAGCAGCTTCGGACTAGCGGGAACAGATACGCAGTATTTT. Based on the CDR3 plus reference TRBV11-2 and TRBJ2-3, the full variable domain is EAGVAQSPRYKIIEKRQSVAFWCNPISGHATLYWYQQILGQGPKLLIQFQNNGVVDDSQLPKDRFSAERLKGVDSTLKIQPAKLEDSAVYLCASSFGLAGTDTQYFGPGTRLTVL.

This clone was counted once. The rearrangement uses TRBV7-2 and TRBJ2-7, with TRBD2 matching over 8 bases. Germline V gives CDR1 SGHTA, CDR2 FQGNSA. V lost 1 base and J lost 2; bases outside the gene matches: 4. This CDR3 contains 15 residues. DNA for the CDR3: TGTGCCAGCAGCTTAGGGCGGGGGGAAACCTACGAGCAGTACTTC. It specifies CASSLGRGETYEQYF.